This T cell receptor (beta chain) was found in a study of cytomegalovirus exposure and HLA in healthy donors. The PCR had 60 Vbeta and 13 Jbeta primers. Measured with immunoSEQ multiplex PCR; TCRdb has only the in-frame clones, and not every one. The sample contains 150,000 to 200,000 clones, around 83% of which appear only once. V lost 4 bases, J lost 6 bases, and 10 bases stayed unmatched. CDR1 SGHDT and CDR2 YYEEEE come from the germline V gene. The CDR3 is 15 residues long. The source is a man aged 40-49 years in good health and CMV-seropositive. The chain uses TRBV5-6 and TRBJ1-1, with 9 nucleotides matching TRBD1. Sequencing input: PBMCs. DNA for the CDR3: TGTGCCAGCAGCCCCGACAGGGGGAGGGCCCCTGAAGCTTTCTTT. Protein sequence: CASSPDRGRAPEAFF.